These T cell receptor beta chains were read from a single sample in a study of lymphopenia after photon versus proton radiotherapy. Measured with immunoSEQ multiplex PCR; TCRdb has only the in-frame clones, and not every one. The table lists 55,000 to 70,000 clones, approximately 91% of them singletons. This specimen consisted of peripheral blood, obtained from a patient treated with photon-based radiotherapy. These receptors were collected from a woman in her 70s with pancreatic cancer. Both conserved end residues are part of each CDR3. Each record gives: clone size, V gene, J gene, D gene, CDR3 protein, CDR3 DNA. A D gene is named only where the DNA matches it firmly. Not all rows give a size; the values are once, few, many and, for expanded clones, a class.

once	TRBV7-8	TRBJ1-2	.	CASSPTGHYGYTF	TGTGCCAGCAGCCCGACCGGGCACTATGGCTACACCTTC
.	TRBV7-2	TRBJ2-1	TRBD2	CASSLDVAGGSGDEQFF	TGTGCCAGCAGCTTAGATGTGGCGGGAGGTTCGGGGGATGAGCAGTTCTTC
.	TRBV7-3	TRBJ2-7	.	CASSLNMTESSYEQYF	TGTGCCAGCAGCTTAAATATGACGGAGAGCTCCTACGAGCAGTACTTC
.	TRBV7-8	TRBJ2-7	.	CASSEELSLAIYEQYF	TGTGCCAGCAGCGAAGAGTTGAGTCTAGCGATCTACGAGCAGTACTTC
.	TRBV29-1	TRBJ2-3	TRBD2	CSARTSGMTDTQYF	TGCAGCGCCCGGACTAGCGGTATGACAGATACGCAGTATTTT
.	TRBV4-2	TRBJ2-1	TRBD2	CASSQDPTSGHYNEQFF	TGTGCCAGCAGCCAAGACCCGACTAGCGGGCATTACAATGAGCAGTTCTTC
.	TRBV20-1	TRBJ2-7	.	CSARLRYEQYF	TGCAGTGCTAGGCTCCGCTACGAGCAGTACTTC
.	TRBV28	TRBJ2-7	.	CASSLSPDYEQYF	TGTGCCAGCAGTTTATCTCCAGACTACGAGCAGTACTTC
.	TRBV7-3	TRBJ2-1	.	CASSFSGQVPYNEQFF	TGTGCCAGCAGTTTCTCTGGCCAAGTACCCTACAATGAGCAGTTCTTC
.	TRBV5-4	TRBJ1-3	.	CASSPTGGAGNTIYF	TGTGCCAGCAGCCCGACGGGGGGTGCTGGAAACACCATATATTTT
.	TRBV4-2	TRBJ1-6	.	CASSQPTGALSPLHF	TGTGCCAGCAGCCAACCCACGGGGGCGCTTTCACCCCTCCACTTT
.	TRBV2	TRBJ2-7	TRBD2	CASIRDYTYEQYF	TGTGCCAGCATTCGGGACTACACCTACGAGCAGTACTTC
.	TRBV7-2	TRBJ2-3	TRBD2	CASSPRLAGDTQYF	TGTGCCAGCAGCCCCCGACTAGCGGGAGATACGCAGTATTTT
.	TRBV4-3	TRBJ2-5	.	CASSQDHTVQETQYF	TGCGCCAGCAGCCAAGACCATACCGTTCAAGAGACCCAGTACTTC
once	TRBV2	TRBJ1-4	.	CASKERGGTNEKLFF	TGTGCCAGCAAAGAAAGAGGGGGAACTAATGAAAAACTGTTTTTT
.	TRBV10-3	TRBJ2-1	TRBD2	CAISVWGTSDSNEQFF	TGTGCCATCAGTGTATGGGGGACTAGCGATTCCAATGAGCAGTTCTTC
.	TRBV5-1	TRBJ2-7	.	CASSLEPRSRHEQYF	TGCGCCAGCAGCTTGGAACCCCGGAGCCGGCACGAGCAGTACTTC
.	TRBV7-6	TRBJ2-1	TRBD2	CASSLGFGTSGNVNEQFF	TGTGCCAGCAGCCTGGGGTTCGGGACTAGCGGGAATGTGAATGAGCAGTTCTTC
.	TRBV18	TRBJ2-4	TRBD2	CASSSLGTSGIGIQYF	TGTGCCAGCTCCTCCCTCGGGACTAGTGGCATTGGCATTCAGTACTTC
.	TRBV7-9	TRBJ1-2	TRBD1	CASSSSGQGWGYGYTF	TGTGCCAGCAGCTCCAGTGGACAGGGTTGGGGCTATGGCTACACCTTC